A single sample gave rise to the 16 T cell receptor beta chains below, sequenced in a study of blood T cells in healthy people across ages. A second PCR, run for about 7 to 11 cycles, used a sample-barcoded 5' primer plus a J-beta primer mix. A single record per CDR3 protein comes from TCRdb applying MiXCR to the 5' RACE reads. The sample lists roughly 1,100,000 distinct CDR3 sequences; 20% to 25% were seen once. The data were also submitted as part of a second study, on T cells of mothers and their children.

Material for sequencing was blood. These receptor sequences come from a girl aged 2-15 years in good health.

CDR3: CASSEELGGFGGYTF. The CDR3 DNA sequence: TGTGCCAGCAGTGAAGAGCTAGGGGGTTTTGGTGGCTACACCTTC. The gene calls are TRBV2 and TRBJ1-2, with D maybe TRBD1 (6 bases). Trimming stripped 1 base from V and 7 bases from J, with 16 bases between. Germline assignment: CDR1 SNHLY and CDR2 FYNNEI. The CDR3 is 15 amino acids.

Details on this clonotype: The conserved closing phenylalanine or tryptophan is absent in this CDR3, likely reflecting a read error. The rearrangement links TRBV19 to TRBJ1-1, with D hard to call. The CDR3 spans 13 residues. Germline V gene lookup returns CDR1 LNHDA and CDR2 SQIVND (reference sequence). The germline V and J ends were trimmed by 6 bases and 8 bases, with 16 bases remaining between them. In nucleotides, the CDR3 is TGTGCCAGTAGCCTATTGACACGTCCCGAAGCTTTCTCT. Translated, it gives CASSLLTRPEAFS.

This clonotype was counted between two and nine times. This rearrangement joins TRBV19 to TRBJ2-4; D is possibly TRBD1 (5 bases). This CDR3 region has 14 residues. Germline V gene lookup returns CDR1 LNHDA and CDR2 SQIVND (reference sequence). V lost 3 bases and J 2 bases, leaving 8 bases between the germline ends. The CDR3 DNA reads TGTGCCAGTAGTATCCAGGGTTCCAAAAACATTCAGTACTTC. Translated, it gives CASSIQGSKNIQYF.

This chain connects TRBV28 to TRBJ2-5; D is unresolved. The J call may be wrong; the DNA end is better matched by TRBJ2-7. The length of the CDR3 is 14 residues. Germline assignment: CDR1 MDHEN and CDR2 SYDVKM. The CDR3 here is CASSFYRLSYEQYF. The CDR3 coding sequence is TGTGCCAGCAGTTTTTACAGACTGTCCTACGAGCAGTACTTC.

The chain combines TRBV27 with TRBJ1-3; the match to TRBD1 covers 10 bases. Germline CDR1 reads MNHEY; CDR2 reads SMNVEV (reference sequence). The CDR3 covers 15 residues. Germline trimming cut 11 bases from V and 0 bases from J; bases unmatched to any gene: 7. CDR3 DNA sequence: TGTGCCGGCCGGGACAGGGGTTTCTCTGGAAACACCATATATTTT. Protein product: CAGRDRGFSGNTIYF.

This clonotype has just a few counts. The CDR3 here is CAIRGAHTGELFF. CDR3 nucleotide sequence: TGTGCCATCAGAGGGGCCCACACCGGGGAGCTGTTTTTT. This chain connects TRBV24-1 to TRBJ2-2; tentatively, D is TRBD1 or TRBD2 (5 bases each). The V and J ends lost 11 bases and 3 bases respectively, with 12 bases between them. Germline CDR1 KGHDR, CDR2 SFDVKD. The CDR3 runs to 13 residues.

This clonotype came up a few times. CDR3: CASRQLSEQFF. DNA of the CDR3: TGCGCCAGCAGGCAGTTAAGTGAGCAGTTCTTC. The chain has TRBV5-1 and TRBJ2-1; no definite D call. Trimming cost V 5 bases and J 9 bases, with 9 bases left between them. The CDR3 is made up of 11 amino acids. Germline assignment: CDR1 SGHRS and CDR2 YFSETQ.

This clonotype turned up a few times. This chain joins TRBV29-1 and TRBJ2-3; 12 nucleotides match TRBD1. Trimming cost V 0 bases and J 6 bases; bases outside gene matches: 4. This CDR3 spans 15 amino acids. CDR1 is SQVTM and CDR2 is ANQGSEA in the germline V gene. The CDR3 bases are TGCAGCGTTGAAGAGGGGACAGGGGGCGCGGATACGCAGTATTTT. This gives the protein CSVEEGTGGADTQYF.

In this sample, this clonotype turned up a few times. V gene TRBV10-3 combines with J gene TRBJ1-5; possible D gene TRBD1, 5 bases. The germline V gene has CDR1 ENHRY and CDR2 SYGVKD. The CDR3 spans 15 residues. V was cut by 2 bases and J by 4 bases, with 12 bases left in between. CDR3 coding DNA: TGTGCCATCAGTGAGAGCGTTGGGGCGAATCAGCCCCAGCATTTT. This codes for CAISESVGANQPQHF.

This clonotype was counted only a few times. This chain uses TRBV21-1 with TRBJ2-1; the D call TRBD1 from the table was never checked on the DNA. TRBV21-1 is tagged as a pseudogene. The CDR3 extends over 16 amino acids. CDR3 coding DNA: TGTGCCAGCAGCAAAGGACGGGACAGCCCTCACAATGAGCAGTTCTTC. It encodes CASSKGRDSPHNEQFF.

This clonotype was found a few times. This chain links TRBV12-3 or TRBV12-4 with TRBJ2-6; unclear D gene. CDR3 size: 15 residues. Deletions cut 7 bases from V and 2 bases from J, with 12 bases between. The CDR3 nucleotides read TGTGCCAGCACCCCTGAGGCGGCTGGGGCCAACGTCCTGACTTTC. This encodes CASTPEAAGANVLTF.

Points on this clonotype: This may arise from a read error, as a much more abundant clone is one base away. The rearrangement uses TRBV27 and TRBJ1-5; tentatively, D is TRBD1 (6 bases). Germline V gene lookup returns CDR1 MNHEY and CDR2 SMNVEV (reference sequence). The CDR3 runs to 13 residues. V dropped 4 bases and J dropped 4 bases, with 8 bases sitting between them. The CDR3, as DNA: TGTGCCAGCAGTTGGAGGGGGAATCAGCCCCAGCATTTT. It is translated as CASSWRGNQPQHF.

There are a few counts of this clonotype. The V call is TRBV7-9, the J call TRBJ2-5; 7 bases fit TRBD2. The DNA end is a closer match to TRBJ2-1, so the J assignment may be wrong. This CDR3 region has 15 residues. Germline CDR1 and CDR2: SEHNR and FQNEAQ (reference sequence). CDR3 DNA sequence: TGTGCCAGCACCCCAGGGACTACCGCAATGAATGAGCAGTTCTTC. Translated: CASTPGTTAMNEQFF.

This clonotype was seen only a few times. This rearrangement joins TRBV28 to TRBJ2-5; D remains unclear. Trimming removed 7 bases at V and 2 bases at J, with 17 bases between. Looked up from germline, CDR1 is MDHEN and CDR2 is SYDVKM. CDR3 length: 15 amino acids. The chain's CDR3 is CASTPGTNLQETQYF. CDR3 nucleotides: TGTGCCAGCACTCCCGGTACGAATTTGCAAGAGACCCAGTACTTC.

This clonotype turned up a few times. The chain employs TRBV20-1 and TRBJ1-1; tentatively, D is TRBD1 (5 bases). Per germline, CDR1 DFQATT and CDR2 SNEGSKA (reference sequence). The CDR3 consists of 18 residues. The germline V and J ends were trimmed by 2 bases and 2 bases, with 24 bases remaining between them. CDR3 amino acids: CSARSGFSGTHGNTEAFF. In nucleotides, the CDR3 is TGCAGTGCTAGATCCGGTTTCAGTGGGACTCATGGAAACACTGAAGCTTTCTTT.

This chain links TRBV9 with TRBJ2-5, with D unresolved. The CDR3 covers 14 residues. Per the germline V gene, CDR1 is SGDLS and CDR2 is YYNGEE. Trimming shortened V by 2 bases and J by 5 bases, and 13 bases separated the two germline ends. CDR3 DNA: TGTGCCAGCAGCGTGTCACTGTTCCAGGAGACCCAGTACTTC. This sequence encodes CASSVSLFQETQYF.